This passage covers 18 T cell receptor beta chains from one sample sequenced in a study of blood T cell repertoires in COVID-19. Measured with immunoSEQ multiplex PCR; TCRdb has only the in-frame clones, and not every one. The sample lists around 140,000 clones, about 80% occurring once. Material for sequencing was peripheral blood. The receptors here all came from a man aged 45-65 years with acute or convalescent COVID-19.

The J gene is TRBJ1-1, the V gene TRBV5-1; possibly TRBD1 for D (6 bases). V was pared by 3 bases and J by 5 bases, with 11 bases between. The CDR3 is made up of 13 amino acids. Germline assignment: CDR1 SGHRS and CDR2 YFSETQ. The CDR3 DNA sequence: TGCGCCAGCAGCTGGGCAGGGGAGACTGAAGCTTTCTTT. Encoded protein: CASSWAGETEAFF.

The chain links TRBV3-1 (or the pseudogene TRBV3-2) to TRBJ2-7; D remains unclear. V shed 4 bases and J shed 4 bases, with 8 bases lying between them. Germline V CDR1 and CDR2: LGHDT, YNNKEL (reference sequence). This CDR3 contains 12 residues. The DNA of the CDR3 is TGTGCCAGCAGCCTCGACGGGTACGAGCAGTACTTC. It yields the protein CASSLDGYEQYF.

DNA of the CDR3: TGTGCCAGCAGGAGCCCGCCGTACAATCAGCCCCAGCATTTT. The encoded protein is CASRSPPYNQPQHF. The J gene is TRBJ1-5, the V gene TRBV25-1; D not resolved. This CDR3 is built from 14 residues. The ends were cut back, 6 bases at V and 3 bases at J, with 12 bases in the middle. Germline CDR1 is MGHDK and CDR2 is SYGVNS. Looking up the rest from reference TRBV25-1 and TRBJ1-5 gives the full variable domain: EADIYQTPRYLVIGTGKKITLECSQTMGHDKMYWYQQDPGMELHLIHYSYGVNSTEKGDLSSESTVSRIRTEHFPLTLESARPSHTSQYLCASRSPPYNQPQHFGDGTRLSIL.

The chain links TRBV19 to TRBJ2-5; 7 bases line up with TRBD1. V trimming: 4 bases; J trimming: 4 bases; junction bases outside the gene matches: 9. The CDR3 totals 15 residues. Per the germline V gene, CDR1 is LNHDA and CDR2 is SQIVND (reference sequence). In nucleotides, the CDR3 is TGTGCCAGTAGTACCTCGACAGGGAATTTAGAGACCCAGTACTTC. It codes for CASSTSTGNLETQYF.

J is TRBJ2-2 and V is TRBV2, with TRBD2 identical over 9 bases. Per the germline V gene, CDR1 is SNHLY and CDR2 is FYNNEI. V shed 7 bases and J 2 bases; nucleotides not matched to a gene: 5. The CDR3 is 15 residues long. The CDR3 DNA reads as TGTGCCAGCATGGGTAGCGGGGGAAACACCGGGGAGCTGTTTTTT. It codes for CASMGSGGNTGELFF. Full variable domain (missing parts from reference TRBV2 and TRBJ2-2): EPEVTQTPSHQVTQMGQEVILRCVPISNHLYFYWYRQILGQKVEFLVSFYNNEISEKSEIFDDQFSVERPDGSNFTLKIRSTKLEDSAMYFCASMGSGGNTGELFFGEGSRLTVL.

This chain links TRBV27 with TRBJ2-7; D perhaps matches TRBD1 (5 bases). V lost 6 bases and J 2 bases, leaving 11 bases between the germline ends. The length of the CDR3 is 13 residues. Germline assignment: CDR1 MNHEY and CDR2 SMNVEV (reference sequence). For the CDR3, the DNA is TGTGCCAGCAGACGTACAGGACCCTACGAGCAGTACTTC. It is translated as CASRRTGPYEQYF.

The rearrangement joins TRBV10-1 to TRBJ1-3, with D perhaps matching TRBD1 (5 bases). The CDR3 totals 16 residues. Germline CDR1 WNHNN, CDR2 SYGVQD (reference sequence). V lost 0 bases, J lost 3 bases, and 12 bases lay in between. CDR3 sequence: CASSESGRVDGNTIYF. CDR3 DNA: TGCGCCAGCAGTGAGTCGGGCAGGGTTGATGGAAACACCATATATTTT.

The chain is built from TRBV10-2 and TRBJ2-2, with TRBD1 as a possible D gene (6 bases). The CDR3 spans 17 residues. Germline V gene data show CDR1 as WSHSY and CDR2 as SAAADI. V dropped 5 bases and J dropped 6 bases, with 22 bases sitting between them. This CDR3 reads CASSYPQGLLRAGELFF. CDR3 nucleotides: TGCGCCAGCAGTTATCCTCAGGGGCTACTTAGGGCCGGGGAGCTGTTTTTT.

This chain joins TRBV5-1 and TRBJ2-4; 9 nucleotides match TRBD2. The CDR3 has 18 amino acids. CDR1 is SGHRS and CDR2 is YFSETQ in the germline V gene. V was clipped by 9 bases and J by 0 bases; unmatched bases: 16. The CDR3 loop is CATSVGPSGELAKNIQYF. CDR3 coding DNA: TGCGCCACCTCGGTTGGGCCTAGCGGGGAACTAGCCAAAAACATTCAGTACTTC.

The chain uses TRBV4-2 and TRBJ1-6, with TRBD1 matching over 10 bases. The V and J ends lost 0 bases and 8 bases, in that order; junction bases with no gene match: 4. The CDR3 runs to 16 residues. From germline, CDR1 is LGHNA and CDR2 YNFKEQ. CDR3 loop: CASSQDWDRGDSPLHF. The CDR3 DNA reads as TGTGCCAGCAGCCAAGATTGGGACAGGGGCGATTCACCCCTCCACTTT.

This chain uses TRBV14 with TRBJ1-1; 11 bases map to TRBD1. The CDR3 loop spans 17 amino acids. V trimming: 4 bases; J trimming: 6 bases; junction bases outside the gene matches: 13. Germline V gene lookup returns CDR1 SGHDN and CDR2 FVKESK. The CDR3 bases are TGTGCCAGCAGCCGAGGAACCGGACAGGGGGCCAGGGCTGAAGCTTTCTTT. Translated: CASSRGTGQGARAEAFF.

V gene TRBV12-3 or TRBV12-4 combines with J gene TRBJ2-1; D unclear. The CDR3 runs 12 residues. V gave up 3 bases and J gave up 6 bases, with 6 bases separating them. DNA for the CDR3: TGTGCCAGCAGTTTTTCCGGCAATGAGCAGTTCTTC. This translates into CASSFSGNEQFF.

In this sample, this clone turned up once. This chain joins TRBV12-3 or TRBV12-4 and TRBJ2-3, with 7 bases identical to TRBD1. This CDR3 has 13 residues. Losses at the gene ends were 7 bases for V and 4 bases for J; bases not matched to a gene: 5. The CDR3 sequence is CASKTTGSDTQYF. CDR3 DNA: TGTGCCAGCAAAACGACAGGGTCAGATACGCAGTATTTT.

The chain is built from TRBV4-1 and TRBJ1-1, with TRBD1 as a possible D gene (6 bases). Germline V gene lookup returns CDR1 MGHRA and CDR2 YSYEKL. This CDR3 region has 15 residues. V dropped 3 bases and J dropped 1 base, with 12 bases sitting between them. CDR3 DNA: TGCGCCAGCAGCCATCCCGGGACAAAGAACACTGAAGCTTTCTTT. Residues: CASSHPGTKNTEAFF.

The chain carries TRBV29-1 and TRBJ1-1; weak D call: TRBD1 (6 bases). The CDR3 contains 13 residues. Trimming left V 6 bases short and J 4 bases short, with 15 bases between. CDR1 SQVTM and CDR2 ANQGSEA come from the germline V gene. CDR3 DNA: TGCAGCGTGGCAAAATACAGGGCCACTGAAGCTTTCTTT. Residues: CSVAKYRATEAFF.

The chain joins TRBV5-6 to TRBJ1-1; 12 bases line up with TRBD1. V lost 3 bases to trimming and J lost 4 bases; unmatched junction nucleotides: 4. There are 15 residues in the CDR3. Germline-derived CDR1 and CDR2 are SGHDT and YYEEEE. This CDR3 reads CASSSAGQGATEAFF. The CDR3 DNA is TGTGCCAGCAGCTCGGCGGGACAGGGGGCCACTGAAGCTTTCTTT.

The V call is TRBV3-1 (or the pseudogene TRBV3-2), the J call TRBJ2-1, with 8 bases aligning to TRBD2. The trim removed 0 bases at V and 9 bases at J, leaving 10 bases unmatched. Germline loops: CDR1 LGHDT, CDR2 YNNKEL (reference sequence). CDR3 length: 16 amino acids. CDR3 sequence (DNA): TGTGCCAGCAGCCAAGATCGGGTCGGGGGGGCCGGTGAGCAGTTCTTC. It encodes CASSQDRVGGAGEQFF.

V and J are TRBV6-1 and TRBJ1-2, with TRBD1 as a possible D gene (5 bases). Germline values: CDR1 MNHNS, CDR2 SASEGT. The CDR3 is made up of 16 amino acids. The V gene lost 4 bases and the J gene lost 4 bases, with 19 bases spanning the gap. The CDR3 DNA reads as TGTGCCAGCAGTGGCCAACTTCGACAGTCTCGCTATGGCTACACCTTC. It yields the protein CASSGQLRQSRYGYTF.